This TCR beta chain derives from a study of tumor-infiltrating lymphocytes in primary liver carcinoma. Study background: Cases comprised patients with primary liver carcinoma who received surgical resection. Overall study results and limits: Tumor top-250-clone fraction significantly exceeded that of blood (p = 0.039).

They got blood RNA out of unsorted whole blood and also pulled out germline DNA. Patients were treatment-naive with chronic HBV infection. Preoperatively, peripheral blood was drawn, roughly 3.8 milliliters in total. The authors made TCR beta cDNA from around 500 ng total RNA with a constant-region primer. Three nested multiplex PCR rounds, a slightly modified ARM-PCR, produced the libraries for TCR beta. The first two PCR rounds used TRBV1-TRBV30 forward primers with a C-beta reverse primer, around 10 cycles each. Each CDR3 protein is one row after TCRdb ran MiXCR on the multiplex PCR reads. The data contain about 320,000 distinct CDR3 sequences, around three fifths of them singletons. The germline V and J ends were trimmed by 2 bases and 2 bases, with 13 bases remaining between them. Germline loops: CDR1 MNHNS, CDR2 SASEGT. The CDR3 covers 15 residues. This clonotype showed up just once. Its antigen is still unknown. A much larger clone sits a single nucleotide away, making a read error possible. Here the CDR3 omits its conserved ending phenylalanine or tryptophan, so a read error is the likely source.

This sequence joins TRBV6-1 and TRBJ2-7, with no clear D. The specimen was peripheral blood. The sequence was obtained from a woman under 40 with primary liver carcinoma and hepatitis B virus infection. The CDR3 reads CASSESLVRTYEQYY. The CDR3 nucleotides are TGTGCCAGCAGTGAAAGTTTGGTCAGAACCTACGAGCAGTACTAC.